One and the same sample provided the 22 T cell receptor beta chains below, sequenced in a study of beta chain features in type 1 diabetes. cDNA synthesis used the whole RNA isolate, giving expressed TCRB sequences. Repertoires were generated with immunoSEQ multiplex PCR, while TCRdb's copy carries only in-frame clones and drops some. The sample consists of about 160,000 clones, approximately 8.4% of them appearing once. The sequenced material came from central memory CD4+ T cells from blood. These receptors came from a woman aged 18 to 35 in good health.

This clone has only a few counts. The chain carries TRBV11-3 and TRBJ2-5; TRBD2 matches at 11 bases. Trimming cost V 4 bases and J 5 bases; bases outside gene matches: 12. Germline CDR1 SGHNT, CDR2 YENEEA. CDR3 length: 17 residues. Written as DNA, the CDR3 is TGTGCCAGCAGCTCCAGGGCCCTAGCGGGAGGAGGTGAGACCCAGTACTTC. Protein sequence: CASSSRALAGGGETQYF.

There are a few counts of this clone. This sequence joins TRBV5-1 and TRBJ1-2; a weak D match, TRBD1 (6 bases). Trimming took 0 bases from V and 2 from J, leaving 11 bases between them. This CDR3 has 15 amino acids. Germline-derived CDR1 and CDR2 are SGHRS and YFSETQ. As DNA, the CDR3 is TGCGCCAGCAGCTTGGATCGGGGGGCGAACTATGGCTACACCTTC. Amino acid sequence: CASSLDRGANYGYTF.

This clone has only a few counts. The chain has TRBV19 and TRBJ2-5, with D perhaps TRBD2 (5 bases). Looked up from germline, CDR1 is LNHDA and CDR2 is SQIVND (reference sequence). Between the trimmed V and J ends, which lost 5 bases and 5 bases, there was a span of 18 bases. The CDR3 totals 15 residues. The CDR3 DNA is TGTGCCAGTAGTCCAAACGGCAGCCCGGGGGAGACCCAGTACTTC. It codes for CASSPNGSPGETQYF.

This clone was recorded a few times. The V call is TRBV19, the J call TRBJ2-1; the D is unclear. The CDR3 has 15 amino acids. V gave up 10 bases and J gave up 0 bases, with 16 bases separating them. Germline V lookup: CDR1 LNHDA, CDR2 SQIVND (reference sequence). As DNA, the CDR3 is TGTGCCACCAGCTCGAGGATTAGCTCCTACAATGAGCAGTTCTTC. It translates to CATSSRISSYNEQFF. The entire variable domain, with the rest obtained from reference TRBV19 and TRBJ2-1, is as follows: DGGITQSPKYLFRKEGQNVTLSCEQNLNHDAMYWYRQDPGQGLRLIYYSQIVNDFQKGDIAEGYSVSREKKESFPLTVTSAQKNPTAFYLCATSSRISSYNEQFFGPGTRLTVL.

The gene calls are TRBV7-3 and TRBJ2-3; D is unresolved. V was clipped by 2 bases and J by 6 bases, with 15 bases between them. The CDR3 is 15 residues long. CDR1 is SGHTA, CDR2 FQGTGA, per germline. The CDR3 region is CASSLGSRSRDTQYF. CDR3 DNA: TGTGCCAGCAGCTTAGGCTCGCGCTCGAGGGATACGCAGTATTTT.

This clone has only a few counts. This chain links TRBV30 with TRBJ1-5; D gene unclear. Germline lookup yields CDR1 GTSNPN and CDR2 SVGIG (reference sequence). CDR3 length: 14 residues. Trimming removed 1 base at V and 1 base at J, with 8 bases between. CDR3 DNA sequence: TGTGCCTGGAGTGGGAGGGCCAGCAATCAGCCCCAGCATTTT. Its protein is CAWSGRASNQPQHF.

This clone was observed a few times. The chain couples TRBV6-1 to TRBJ1-5; maybe TRBD1 (5 bases). The CDR3 is 13 residues long. V was pared by 6 bases and J by 4 bases, with 10 bases between. CDR1 and CDR2 (germline): MNHNS, SASEGT. CDR3 sequence: CASRAGGNQPQHF. CDR3 DNA: TGTGCCAGCAGGGCCGGGGGGAATCAGCCCCAGCATTTT.

This clone showed up just a few times. This chain connects TRBV30 to TRBJ2-3; D may be TRBD1 (5 bases). V lost 1 base and J lost 1, with 9 bases in between. This CDR3 contains 14 residues. Germline CDR1 reads GTSNPN; CDR2 reads SVGIG (reference sequence). CDR3 region: CAWSAGYGTDTQYF. CDR3 bases: TGTGCCTGGAGTGCAGGGTACGGCACAGATACGCAGTATTTT.

V usage is TRBV4-3 and J usage is TRBJ1-4, with D maybe TRBD1 (5 bases). The ends were cut back, 4 bases at V and 6 bases at J, with 9 bases in the middle. This CDR3 spans 13 amino acids. Germline V CDR1 and CDR2: LGHNA, YSLEER. The DNA of the CDR3 is TGCGCCAGCAGCCGTGACAGAGATGAAAAACTGTTTTTT. Its protein is CASSRDRDEKLFF.

This clone was seen more than once but under ten times. The rearrangement joins TRBV7-9 to TRBJ2-5; TRBD1 aligns across 7 bases. This CDR3 region has 13 residues. The ends lost 5 bases at V and 2 bases at J; junction bases unmatched: 2. The V gene's germline CDR1 is SEHNR and CDR2 FQNEAQ (reference sequence). CDR3 nucleotide sequence: TGTGCCAGCAGCCAACAGGGGCAAGAGACCCAGTACTTC. Translation gives CASSQQGQETQYF.

This chain links TRBV7-2 with TRBJ2-7, with TRBD2 matching over 7 bases. The V gene end was trimmed by 5 bases and the J gene end by 6 bases; junction bases not matched to a gene: 10. This CDR3 comprises 14 residues. CDR1 is SGHTA and CDR2 is FQGNSA in the germline V gene. The CDR3 coding sequence is TGTGCCAGCAGCCGGGGCGGGAGTCTCTCCGAGCAGTACTTC. This translates into CASSRGGSLSEQYF. Complete variable domain (other parts from reference TRBV7-2 and TRBJ2-7): GAGVSQSPSNKVTEKGKDVELRCDPISGHTALYWYRQSLGQGLEFLIYFQGNSAPDKSGLPSDRFSAERTGGSVSTLTIQRTQQEDSAVYLCASSRGGSLSEQYFGPGTRLTVT.

As for this clone: The junction and the germline gene differ at one end; a read error may be behind it. The chain employs TRBV15 and TRBJ2-5; D is undetermined. The CDR3 is 14 residues long. Germline V gene lookup returns CDR1 LNHNV and CDR2 YYDKDF (reference sequence). In nucleotides, the CDR3 is TGTGCCACCAGCAGAGACAGGTTCCAAAAGACCCAGTACTTC. It yields the protein CATSRDRFQKTQYF.

This clone came up a few times. The chain links TRBV13 to TRBJ2-7; D uncertain. V was trimmed by 5 bases and J by 3 bases, leaving 14 bases between them. Germline V gene sequence: CDR1 PRHDT, CDR2 FYEKMQ (reference sequence). CDR3 length: 14 residues. CDR3 nucleotides: TGTGCCAGCAGCCGCGGTAGGCCCAGCTACGAGCAGTACTTC. Its translation: CASSRGRPSYEQYF.

This clone showed up just a few times. The chain has TRBV6-6 and TRBJ2-5; 8 bases match TRBD1. The germline CDR1 and CDR2 sequences are MNHNY and SVGAGI (reference sequence). Losses at the gene ends were 1 base for V and 4 bases for J; bases not matched to a gene: 2. The CDR3 is made up of 14 amino acids. This chain's CDR3 is CASSYLQGGETQYF. The CDR3 DNA reads TGTGCCAGCAGTTACTTACAGGGGGGAGAGACCCAGTACTTC.

V usage is TRBV7-3 and J usage is TRBJ2-2, with D hard to call. There are 15 residues in the CDR3. The V gene lost 0 bases and the J gene lost 5 bases, with 10 bases spanning the gap. The germline CDR1 and CDR2 sequences are SGHTA and FQGTGA. The CDR3 spells CASSLTGLFTGELFF. The CDR3 DNA is TGTGCCAGCAGCTTAACGGGCCTGTTTACCGGGGAGCTGTTTTTT. Supplemented by reference TRBV7-3 and TRBJ2-2, the full variable domain reads GAGVSQTPSNKVTEKGKYVELRCDPISGHTALYWYRQSLGQGPEFLIYFQGTGAADDSGLPNDRFFAVRPEGSVSTLKIQRTERGDSAVYLCASSLTGLFTGELFFGEGSRLTVL.

The sample holds a few counts of this clone. The chain joins TRBV19 to TRBJ2-7; D is unresolved. The V gene lost 3 bases and the J gene lost 2 bases, with 14 bases spanning the gap. The germline V gene has CDR1 LNHDA and CDR2 SQIVND (reference sequence). This CDR3 spans 15 amino acids. For the CDR3, the DNA is TGTGCCAGTAGTATCAGCGCCCTAAGGACCTACGAGCAGTACTTC. It specifies CASSISALRTYEQYF.

The CDR3, as DNA: TGTGCCAGCGGGGAAACAACAGGGATGGGAGATACGCAGTATTTT. Amino acids: CASGETTGMGDTQYF. The chain recombines TRBV9 with TRBJ2-3, with TRBD1 as a possible D gene (6 bases). CDR1 and CDR2 (germline): SGDLS, YYNGEE. This CDR3 has 15 amino acids. V was cut by 7 bases and J by 5 bases, with 20 bases left in between.

This clone occurred a few times. V gene TRBV7-9 combines with J gene TRBJ2-4; TRBD2 is a possible D gene (6 bases). Germline loops: CDR1 SEHNR, CDR2 FQNEAQ (reference sequence). The CDR3 consists of 16 residues. The ends were cut back, 5 bases at V and 0 bases at J, with 14 bases in the middle. The CDR3 DNA reads TGTGCCAGCAGCCTGGCGGGGTCACTAGCCAAAAACATTCAGTACTTC. Encoded protein: CASSLAGSLAKNIQYF.

This clone was observed at least ten times. This specimen includes other DNA sequences encoding the same CDR3. For the CDR3, the DNA is TGCGCCAGCAGCTTGGCGTCAGGGGGCACTGAAGCTTTCTTT. Its protein product is CASSLASGGTEAFF. The chain combines TRBV5-1 with TRBJ1-1; 7 bases line up with TRBD1. The CDR3 is 14 residues long. Looked up from germline, CDR1 is SGHRS and CDR2 is YFSETQ. Germline trimming cut 0 bases from V and 4 bases from J; bases unmatched to any gene: 3.

This clone was observed a few times. Other nucleotide sequences in the sample specify the same CDR3. This rearrangement joins TRBV9 to TRBJ1-2; perhaps TRBD1 as D (6 bases). Trimming took off 4 bases at V and 6 bases at J, with 13 bases between the two ends. The CDR3 sequence is 13 residues long. Germline V CDR1 and CDR2: SGDLS, YYNGEE. CDR3: CASSLQGTDGYTF. The DNA for the CDR3 is TGTGCCAGCAGCTTACAGGGCACGGATGGCTACACCTTC. Filled out from reference TRBV9 and TRBJ1-2, the complete variable domain reads DSGVTQTPKHLITATGQRVTLRCSPRSGDLSVYWYQQSLDQGLQFLIQYYNGEERAKGNILERFSAQQFPDLHSELNLSSLELGDSALYFCASSLQGTDGYTFGSGTRLTVV.

In this sample, this clone turned up a few times. In nucleotides, the CDR3 is TGTGCCAGCAGTCTAGCGGGGGGGCAGGTAGATACGCAGTATTTT. This gives the protein CASSLAGGQVDTQYF. J is TRBJ2-3 and V is TRBV11-2; 12 bases fit TRBD2. The germline gives CDR1 SGHAT, CDR2 FQNNGV. Trimming removed 6 bases from V and 5 bases from J; junction bases left unmatched: 6. The CDR3 length is 15 residues.

V usage is TRBV18 and J usage is TRBJ2-1; 8 bases line up with TRBD1. The trim removed 2 bases at V and 6 bases at J, leaving 9 bases unmatched. The CDR3 sequence is 16 residues long. Germline loops: CDR1 KGHSH, CDR2 LQKENI. This chain's CDR3 is CASSPDRGELGNEQFF. The CDR3 bases are TGTGCCAGCTCACCAGACAGGGGTGAACTAGGCAATGAGCAGTTCTTC.